The rows below give T cell receptor beta chains drawn from one sample of a study of PD-1 blockade in classical Hodgkin lymphoma. TCRdb keeps only in-frame clones here, not all; method: immunoSEQ multiplex PCR. Of roughly 90,000 clones listed, approximately 83% are singletons. Here the sequenced sample was peripheral blood mononuclear cells (PBMCs), taken before the fourth cycle of nivolumab. The origin of the receptors is a human donor with classical Hodgkin lymphoma. CDR3s include the opening cysteine and the closing phenylalanine or tryptophan. D genes are given only for firm matches. Clone size is not always given. Where it is, it says once, few, many or a class for expanded clones.

J gene | D gene | V gene | clone size | CDR3 protein | CDR3 DNA
TRBJ2-5 | TRBD1 | TRBV5-6 | . | CASSRTGRETQYF | TGTGCCAGCAGCCGGACAGGGAGGGAGACCCAGTACTTC
TRBJ1-1 | TRBD1 | TRBV9 | . | CASTRTGGNTEAFF | TGTGCCAGCACCAGGACAGGCGGGAACACTGAAGCTTTCTTT
TRBJ2-7 | TRBD2 | TRBV5-6 | . | CASSSKLADYEQYF | TGTGCCAGCTCCAGTAAGCTAGCGGACTACGAGCAGTACTTC
TRBJ2-5 | TRBD2 | TRBV6-6 | . | CASSRLAGGETQYF | TGTGCCAGCAGTCGACTAGCGGGAGGGGAGACCCAGTACTTC
TRBJ1-1 | . | TRBV18 | . | CASSPPGRMNTEAFF | TGTGCCAGCTCACCACCGGGGCGGATGAACACTGAAGCTTTCTTT
TRBJ2-5 | . | TRBV5-4 | . | CASSLGSLEETQYF | TGTGCCAGCAGCTTAGGGAGCCTAGAAGAGACCCAGTACTTC
TRBJ1-3 | . | TRBV7-9 | . | CASSLIGVVGNTIYF | TGTGCCAGCAGCTTAATAGGGGTCGTTGGAAACACCATATATTTT
TRBJ2-7 | . | TRBV9 | . | CASSVGLMEGEDEQYF | TGTGCCAGCAGCGTAGGTCTAATGGAGGGCGAAGACGAGCAGTACTTC
TRBJ1-1 | TRBD1 | TRBV28 | few | CASSTTDRGPRNTEAFF | TGTGCCAGCAGTACCACCGACAGGGGACCCAGAAACACTGAAGCTTTCTTT
TRBJ2-7 | TRBD2 | TRBV28 | . | CASGLAGSSYEQYF | TGTGCCAGCGGACTAGCGGGGAGCTCCTACGAGCAGTACTTC
TRBJ2-7 | . | TRBV28 | . | CASAGLTWGEQYF | TGTGCCAGCGCGGGCCTCACGTGGGGCGAGCAGTACTTC
TRBJ2-1 | TRBD2 | TRBV10-2 | once | CASSESRLAGVLEDEQFF | TGCGCCAGCAGTGAGTCTAGACTAGCGGGAGTTCTGGAGGATGAGCAGTTCTTC
TRBJ2-5 | . | TRBV29-1 | once | CSVARGYQETQYF | TGCAGCGTTGCTCGGGGGTACCAAGAGACCCAGTACTTC
TRBJ2-4 | . | TRBV25-1 | . | CASSEYRLPYIQYF | TGTGCCAGCAGTGAATATCGCTTACCTTACATTCAGTACTTC
TRBJ2-3 | TRBD2 | TRBV18 | . | CASSPTSAQQYF | TGTGCCAGCTCACCGACTAGCGCGCAGCAGTATTTT